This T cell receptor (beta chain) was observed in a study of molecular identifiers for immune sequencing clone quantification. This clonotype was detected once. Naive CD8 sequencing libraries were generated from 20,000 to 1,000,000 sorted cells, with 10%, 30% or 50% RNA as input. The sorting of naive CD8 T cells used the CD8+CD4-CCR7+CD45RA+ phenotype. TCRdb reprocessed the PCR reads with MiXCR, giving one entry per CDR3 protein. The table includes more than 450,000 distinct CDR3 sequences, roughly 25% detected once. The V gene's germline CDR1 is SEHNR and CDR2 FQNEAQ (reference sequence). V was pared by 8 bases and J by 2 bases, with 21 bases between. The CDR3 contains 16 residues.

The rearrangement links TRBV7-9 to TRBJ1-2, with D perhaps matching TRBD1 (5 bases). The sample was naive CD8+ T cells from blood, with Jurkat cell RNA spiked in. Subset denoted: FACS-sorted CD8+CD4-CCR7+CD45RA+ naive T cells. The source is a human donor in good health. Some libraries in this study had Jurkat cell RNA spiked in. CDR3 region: CASREPYLGANYGYTF. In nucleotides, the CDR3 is TGTGCCAGCCGCGAGCCCTACTTAGGGGCAAACTATGGCTACACCTTC. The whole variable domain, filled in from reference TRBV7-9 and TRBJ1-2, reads DTGVSQNPRHKITKRGQNVTFRCDPISEHNRLYWYRQTLGQGPEFLTYFQNEAQLEKSRLLSDRFSAERPKGSFSTLEIQRTEQGDSAMYLCASREPYLGANYGYTFGSGTRLTVV.